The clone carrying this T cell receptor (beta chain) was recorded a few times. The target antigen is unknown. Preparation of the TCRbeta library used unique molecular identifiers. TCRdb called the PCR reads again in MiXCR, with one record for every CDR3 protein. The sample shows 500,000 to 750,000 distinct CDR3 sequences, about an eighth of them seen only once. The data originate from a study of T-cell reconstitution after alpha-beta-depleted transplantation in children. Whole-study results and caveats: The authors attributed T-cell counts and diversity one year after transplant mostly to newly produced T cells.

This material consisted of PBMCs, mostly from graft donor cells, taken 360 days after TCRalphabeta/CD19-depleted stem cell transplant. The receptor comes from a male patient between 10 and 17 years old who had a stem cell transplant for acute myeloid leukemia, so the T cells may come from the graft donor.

The chain's CDR3 is CSPLPGQLNQPQHF. The CDR3 DNA is TGCAGCCCCCTACCAGGGCAGCTCAATCAGCCCCAGCATTTT. V and J are TRBV29-1 and TRBJ1-5, with D tentatively TRBD1 (5 bases). Germline V CDR1 and CDR2: SQVTM, ANQGSEA. CDR3 length equals 14 residues. Trimming cost V 8 bases and J 3 bases, with 17 bases left between them. Full variable domain (rest looked up from reference TRBV29-1 and TRBJ1-5): SAVISQKPSRDICQRGTSLTIQCQVDSQVTMMFWYRQQPGQSLTLIATANQGSEATYESGFVIDKFPISRPNLTFSTLTVSNMSPEDSSIYLCSPLPGQLNQPQHFGDGTRLSIL.